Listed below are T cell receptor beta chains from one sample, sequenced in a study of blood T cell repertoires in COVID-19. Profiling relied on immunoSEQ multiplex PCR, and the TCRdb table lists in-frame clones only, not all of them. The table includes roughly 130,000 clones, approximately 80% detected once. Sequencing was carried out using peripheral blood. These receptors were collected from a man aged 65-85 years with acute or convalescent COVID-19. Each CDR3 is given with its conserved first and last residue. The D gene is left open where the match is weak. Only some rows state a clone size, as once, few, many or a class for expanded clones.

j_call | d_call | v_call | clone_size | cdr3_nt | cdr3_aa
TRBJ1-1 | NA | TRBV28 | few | TGTGCCAGCAAAATAGAGGCAAACACTGAAGCTTTCTTT | CASKIEANTEAFF
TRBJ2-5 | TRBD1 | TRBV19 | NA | TGTGCCAGTAGTAGGACAGGGGGCGCGGGGGAGACCCAGTACTTC | CASSRTGGAGETQYF
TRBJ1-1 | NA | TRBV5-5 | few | TGTGCCAGCAGTGCACAGCTCATGAACACTGAAGCTTTCTTT | CASSAQLMNTEAFF
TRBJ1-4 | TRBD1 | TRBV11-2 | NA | TGTGCCAGCAGCCCATTCGGGGACAGCCCTAATGAAAAACTGTTTTTT | CASSPFGDSPNEKLFF
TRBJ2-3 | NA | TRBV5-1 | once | TGCGCCAGCAGCTGGGGGGCGGGGGAAGGAGATACGCAGTATTTT | CASSWGAGEGDTQYF
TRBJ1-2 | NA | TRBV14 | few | TGTGCCAGCAGCCAATCTCTTAACTATGGCTACACCTTC | CASSQSLNYGYTF
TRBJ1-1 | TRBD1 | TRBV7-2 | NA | TGTGCCAGCAGGTCATCTCAGGGGGCAGGGAACACTGAAGCTTTCTTT | CASRSSQGAGNTEAFF
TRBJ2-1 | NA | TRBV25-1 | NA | TGTGCCAGCAGTGAATCCTATGAGCAGTTCTTC | CASSESYEQFF
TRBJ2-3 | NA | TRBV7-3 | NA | TGTGCCAGCAGCCCAGGATACGGCACAGATACGCAGTATTTT | CASSPGYGTDTQYF
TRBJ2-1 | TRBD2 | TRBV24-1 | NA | TGTGCCACCAGTGACAGGACTAGCGGGCTCCCTGTACGCTACAATGAGCAGTTCTTC | CATSDRTSGLPVRYNEQFF
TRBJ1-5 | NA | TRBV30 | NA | TGTGCCTGGAGTGTAGGAGAGAATCAGCCCCAGCATTTT | CAWSVGENQPQHF
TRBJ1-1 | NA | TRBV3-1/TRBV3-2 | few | TGTGCCAGCAGCCAAGTTTCCGGTTGGGGGGACACTGAAGCTTTCTTT | CASSQVSGWGDTEAFF
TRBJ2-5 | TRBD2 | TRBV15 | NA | TGTGCCACCAGGGCGGGGGGCACGGAGACCCAGTACTTC | CATRAGGTETQYF
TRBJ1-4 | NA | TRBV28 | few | TGTGCCAGCAGTTTCGGGCAGGGGCGTTTTAATGAAAAACTGTTTTTT | CASSFGQGRFNEKLFF
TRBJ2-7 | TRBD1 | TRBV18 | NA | TGTGCCAGCTCACCAGGGACAGGGGGCGAGCAGTACTTC | CASSPGTGGEQYF
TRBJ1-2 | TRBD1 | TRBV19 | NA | TGTGCCAGTAGTCCCCGGGACAGGACTAACTATGGCTACACCTTC | CASSPRDRTNYGYTF
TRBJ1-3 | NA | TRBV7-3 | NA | TGTGCCAGCAGCTTAACAGGGGGCTCTGGAAACACCATATATTTT | CASSLTGGSGNTIYF
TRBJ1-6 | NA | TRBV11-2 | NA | TGTGCCAGCAGCTTAACAGGGTTGGGTTCACCCCTCCACTTT | CASSLTGLGSPLHF
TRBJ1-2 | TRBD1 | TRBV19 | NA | TGTGCCAGTAGTACCGGGACAGCCACAGTCTATGGCTACACCTTC | CASSTGTATVYGYTF
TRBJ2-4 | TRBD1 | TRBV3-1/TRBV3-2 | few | TGTGCCAGCAGCCAATTCCGGGACAGGATAAACATTCAGTACTTC | CASSQFRDRINIQYF
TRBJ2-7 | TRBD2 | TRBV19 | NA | TGTGCCAGTAGTATAGGTTGGCGGGGGGTCAAGAGCTCCTACGAGCAGTACTTC | CASSIGWRGVKSSYEQYF
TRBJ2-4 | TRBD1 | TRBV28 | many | TGTGCCAGCAGTTTGGGGACAGTGGGAAACATTCAGTACTTC | CASSLGTVGNIQYF
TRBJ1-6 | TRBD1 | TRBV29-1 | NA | TGCAGCGCTAAAGCCGGGACAGACGGGTCACCCCTCCACTTT | CSAKAGTDGSPLHF
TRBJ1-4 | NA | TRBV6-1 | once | TGTGCCGCCTCCAGCGCCCGAGGGGAAAAACTGTTTTTT | CAASSARGEKLFF
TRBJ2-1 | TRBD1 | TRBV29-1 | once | TGCAGCGTTCTGCCGGGACAGGGGGCTTCATTGGCCGGTGATGAGCAGTTCTTC | CSVLPGQGASLAGDEQFF
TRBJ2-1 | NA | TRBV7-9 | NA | TGTTCTTCCAATGAGCAGTTCTTC | CSSNEQFF
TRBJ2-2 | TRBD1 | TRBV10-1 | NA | TGCGCCAGCGGGGGACAGGGAAACACCGGGGAGCTGTTTTTT | CASGGQGNTGELFF
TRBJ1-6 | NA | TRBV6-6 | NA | TGTGCCAGCACCCTAAGCGAAGTGGCGAATTCACCCCTCCACTTT | CASTLSEVANSPLHF
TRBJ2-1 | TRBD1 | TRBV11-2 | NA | TGTGCCAGCAGCCAAGGGTACGGGACAGAGTCCTACAATGAGCAGTTCTTC | CASSQGYGTESYNEQFF
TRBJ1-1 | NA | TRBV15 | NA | TGTGCCACCAGCAGAGAGGACAGAGTGAACACTGAAGCTTTCTTT | CATSREDRVNTEAFF
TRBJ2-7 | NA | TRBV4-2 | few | TGTGCCAGCAGCCAAGCCCGGCCGACAGCTGGCGAGCAGTACTTC | CASSQARPTAGEQYF
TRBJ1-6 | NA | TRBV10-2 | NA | TGCGCCAGCAGTGTAGACTATTCACCCCTCCACTTT | CASSVDYSPLHF
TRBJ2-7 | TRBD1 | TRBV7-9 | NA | TGTGCCAGCAGCTTTGGGACAGGGGGCGTTCTTACCTACGAGCAGTACTTC | CASSFGTGGVLTYEQYF
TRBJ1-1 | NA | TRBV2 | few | TGTGCCAGCAGTGAGGTAGGGGGAAAAGCTTTCTTT | CASSEVGGKAFF
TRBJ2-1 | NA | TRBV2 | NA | TGTGCCAGCAGCCCAGGGGTTTGGGATGAGCAGTTCTTC | CASSPGVWDEQFF
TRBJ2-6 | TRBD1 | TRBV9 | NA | TGTGCCAGCAGCGTACACGGACAGGAAAACTCTGGGGCCAACGTCCTGACTTTC | CASSVHGQENSGANVLTF
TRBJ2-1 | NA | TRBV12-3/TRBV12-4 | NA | TGTGCCAGCATGGAGAGAGTCCAGTTCTTC | CASMERVQFF
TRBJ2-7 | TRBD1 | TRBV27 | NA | TGTGCCAGTACAGGGACAGGGCGATACGAGCAGTACTTC | CASTGTGRYEQYF
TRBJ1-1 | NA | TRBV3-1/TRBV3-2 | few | TGTGCCAGCGCGACAGCAAACACTGAAGCTTTCTTT | CASATANTEAFF
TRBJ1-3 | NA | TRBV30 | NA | TGTGCCTGGAGTGTACTTAGCGGGTACTCTGGAAACACCATATATTTT | CAWSVLSGYSGNTIYF
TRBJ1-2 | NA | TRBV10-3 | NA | TGTGCCATCAGTGGGGAACAGGGCTCGGGCTACACCTTC | CAISGEQGSGYTF
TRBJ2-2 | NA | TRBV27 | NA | TGTGCCAGCAGGGTTGTTGACGAGGTCGGGGAGCTGTTTTTT | CASRVVDEVGELFF
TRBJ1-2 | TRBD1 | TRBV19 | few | TGTGCCAGTAGTTTTTCTCTACCTCGACAGGGGCCGATCAACTATGGCTACACCTTC | CASSFSLPRQGPINYGYTF
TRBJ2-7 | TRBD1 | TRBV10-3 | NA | TGTGCCATCAGTGAAGTTGCGACAGGGGGCGCCTGGCAGTACTTC | CAISEVATGGAWQYF
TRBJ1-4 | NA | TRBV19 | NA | TGTGCCAGTACCCAGGCCGGGGCAACTAATGAAAAACTGTTTTTT | CASTQAGATNEKLFF
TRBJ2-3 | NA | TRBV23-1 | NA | TGCGCCAGCACTCGGGGGGCCGTAACAGATACGCAGTATTTT | CASTRGAVTDTQYF